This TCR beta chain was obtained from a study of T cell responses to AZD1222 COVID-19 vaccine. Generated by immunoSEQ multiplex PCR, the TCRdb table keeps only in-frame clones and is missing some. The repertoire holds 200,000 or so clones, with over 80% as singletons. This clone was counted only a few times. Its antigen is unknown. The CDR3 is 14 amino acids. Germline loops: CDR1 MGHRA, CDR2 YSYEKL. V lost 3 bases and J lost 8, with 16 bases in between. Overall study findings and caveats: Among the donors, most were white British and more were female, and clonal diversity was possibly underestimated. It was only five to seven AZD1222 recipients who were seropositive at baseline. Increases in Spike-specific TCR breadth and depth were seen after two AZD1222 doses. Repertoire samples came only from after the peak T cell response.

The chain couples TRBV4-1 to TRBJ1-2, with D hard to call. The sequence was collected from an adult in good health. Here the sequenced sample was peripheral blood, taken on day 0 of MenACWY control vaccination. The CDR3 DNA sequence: TGCGCCAGCAGCCAGAGTGGAGGGTCGGTGGGCTACACCTTC. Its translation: CASSQSGGSVGYTF.